Below are 32 T cell receptor beta chains sequenced from a single sample in a study of beta chain features in type 1 diabetes (dated by TCRdb to 2017 to 2018). The library was built by means of the immunoSEQ multiplex PCR assay. The entire isolated RNA was reverse transcribed using the High Capacity cDNA Reverse Transcription Kit, and thus expressed TCRB transcripts were sequenced. Held by TCRdb, this immuneACCESS table contains in-frame sequences only and omits some clones. Under half of the omission traces to an unresolved V gene where checked; the cause of the rest is unknown. Recorded for this sample are more than 300,000 clones; more than 13% of them occurred a single time. The ten top clones hold approximately 0.02% of the sample. The sample was naive CD4+ T cells from blood. This sample's cell subset or site label indicates: true naive CD4+ T cells. The receptors stem from a woman between 18 and 29 years old in good health.

V usage is TRBV7-9 and J usage is TRBJ1-2, with D tentatively TRBD1 (5 bases). V was pared by 1 base and J by 6 bases, with 12 bases between. The length of the CDR3 is 14 residues. The germline V gene has CDR1 SEHNR and CDR2 FQNEAQ (reference sequence). This CDR3 reads CASSLGQGKDGYTF. For the CDR3, the DNA is TGTGCCAGCAGCTTAGGTCAGGGTAAGGATGGCTACACCTTC.

The V and J genes are TRBV2 and TRBJ2-6; D perhaps matches TRBD1 (6 bases). The V end was cut by 9 bases, the J end by 0 bases, with 15 bases between. The CDR3 totals 16 residues. The germline CDR1 and CDR2 sequences are SNHLY and FYNNEI. CDR3 sequence: CASSGTTSSGANVLTF. As DNA, the CDR3 is TGTGCCAGTTCCGGGACAACAAGCTCTGGGGCCAACGTCCTGACTTTC.

This clone occurred a few times. J is TRBJ2-5 and V is TRBV7-9; the match to TRBD1 covers 11 bases. The CDR3 loop spans 17 amino acids. Germline CDR1 is SEHNR and CDR2 is FQNEAQ (reference sequence). With V trimmed by 6 bases and J by 4 bases, 13 bases remained unmatched. The CDR3 sequence: CASRPPWRDRGRETQYF. DNA for the CDR3: TGTGCCAGCAGACCCCCATGGAGGGACAGGGGGAGAGAGACCCAGTACTTC.

This sequence joins TRBV18 and TRBJ2-7, with D hard to call. Between the trimmed V and J ends, which lost 3 bases and 4 bases, there was a span of 10 bases. This CDR3 has 13 amino acids. Germline loops: CDR1 KGHSH, CDR2 LQKENI. CDR3 nucleotide sequence: TGTGCCAGCTCACCGACCATGGAGTACGAGCAGTACTTC. Translating it yields CASSPTMEYEQYF.

The sample holds a few counts of this clone. Here the CDR3 DNA reads TGCAGCGTCGCCCTGACTAGTCACGAGCAGTACTTC. It translates to CSVALTSHEQYF. V gene TRBV29-1 combines with J gene TRBJ2-7; D may be TRBD2 (6 bases). V dropped 6 bases and J dropped 5 bases, with 14 bases sitting between them. This CDR3 contains 12 residues. The germline V gene encodes CDR1 SQVTM and CDR2 ANQGSEA.

The chain employs TRBV5-1 and TRBJ2-5, with 10 bases fitting TRBD1. V trimming: 5 bases; J trimming: 5 bases; junction bases outside the gene matches: 6. The germline V gene has CDR1 SGHRS and CDR2 YFSETQ. The length of the CDR3 is 14 residues. The DNA of the CDR3 is TGCGCCAGCAGAACCGGGACAGGGGTTGAGACCCAGTACTTC. Protein: CASRTGTGVETQYF.

The chain is built from TRBV4-2 and TRBJ1-2; the D gene is possibly TRBD1 (6 bases). Trimming took off 1 base at V and 8 bases at J, with 20 bases between the two ends. The germline CDR1 and CDR2 sequences are LGHNA and YNFKEQ. The CDR3 totals 16 residues. The CDR3 protein is CASSQGGLQGSGGYTF. In DNA, the CDR3 is TGTGCCAGCAGCCAAGGGGGGCTACAGGGATCCGGCGGCTACACCTTC.

The rearrangement uses TRBV10-3 and TRBJ2-7; TRBD1 agrees at 7 bases. Unmatched junction bases numbered 3, after V lost 10 bases and J lost 0 bases. Germline lookup yields CDR1 ENHRY and CDR2 SYGVKD. The CDR3 is 12 residues long. Here the CDR3 reads CATGGNSYEQYF. The CDR3 nucleotides are TGTGCCACAGGGGGTAACTCCTACGAGCAGTACTTC.

Only a few counts were recorded for this clone. The genes are TRBV5-1 and TRBJ2-1, with D perhaps matching TRBD2 (6 bases). V was clipped by 4 bases and J by 9 bases, with 14 bases between them. The V gene's germline CDR1 is SGHRS and CDR2 YFSETQ. The CDR3 is made up of 13 amino acids. CDR3 in DNA: TGCGCCAGCAGCCTTGACGGGAGTGGTGAGCAGTTCTTC. Translated: CASSLDGSGEQFF.

The chain is built from TRBV5-6 and TRBJ1-5, with 9 bases that match TRBD1. This CDR3 has 16 residues. The V and J ends lost 1 base and 1 base, in that order; junction bases with no gene match: 3. Per the germline V gene, CDR1 is SGHDT and CDR2 is YYEEEE. CDR3 protein: CASSLWTGVSNQPQHF. The DNA for the CDR3 is TGTGCCAGCAGCTTGTGGACAGGGGTGAGCAATCAGCCCCAGCATTTT. The whole variable domain, filled in from reference TRBV5-6 and TRBJ1-5, reads DAGVTQSPTHLIKTRGQQVTLRCSPKSGHDTVSWYQQALGQGPQFIFQYYEEEERQRGNFPDRFSGHQFPNYSSELNVNALLLGDSALYLCASSLWTGVSNQPQHFGDGTRLSIL.

The chain joins TRBV5-4 to TRBJ1-2, with a tentative D call TRBD1 (5 bases). The V gene lost 0 bases and the J gene lost 5 bases, with 20 bases spanning the gap. The CDR3 sequence is 17 residues long. CDR1 is SGHNT, CDR2 YYREEE, per germline (reference sequence). CDR3 sequence reads: CASSLGGENSHVYGYTF. The CDR3, as DNA: TGTGCCAGCAGCTTGGGGGGGGAGAACTCGCACGTTTATGGCTACACCTTC.

There are a few counts of this clone. The chain is built from TRBV6-6 and TRBJ2-7; TRBD1 aligns across 8 bases. Losses at the gene ends were 8 bases for V and 1 base for J; bases not matched to a gene: 7. CDR3 length: 14 residues. Germline assignment: CDR1 MNHNY and CDR2 SVGAGI (reference sequence). The CDR3 DNA follows: TGTGCCAGCCTACGGGACAGGAGGTCCTACGAGCAGTACTTC. It yields the protein CASLRDRRSYEQYF.

V and J are TRBV6-1 and TRBJ1-4; tentatively, D is TRBD1 (6 bases). The V gene's germline CDR1 is MNHNS and CDR2 SASEGT. The CDR3 consists of 13 residues. The ends were cut back, 8 bases at V and 8 bases at J, with 15 bases in the middle. CDR3 protein: CASFGGAEEKLFF. The DNA for the CDR3 is TGTGCCAGCTTCGGGGGGGCGGAAGAAAAACTGTTTTTT.

V and J are TRBV15 and TRBJ2-4, with D perhaps TRBD2 (5 bases). The CDR3 extends over 14 amino acids. CDR1 and CDR2 from the germline V gene are LNHNV and YYDKDF (reference sequence). V was trimmed by 4 bases and J by 7 bases, leaving 14 bases between them. CDR3: CATSIRGRPNIQYF. CDR3 in DNA: TGTGCCACCAGCATCCGGGGTAGACCGAACATTCAGTACTTC.

The table lists this clone with a few counts. The chain recombines TRBV4-3 with TRBJ2-5; TRBD2 aligns across 13 bases. Germline lookup yields CDR1 LGHNA and CDR2 YSLEER. J gave up 11 bases and V 0 bases, and 9 bases lay outside the gene matches. CDR3 length: 16 amino acids. The CDR3 here is CASSQEVTSGRYAQYF. CDR3 DNA sequence: TGCGCCAGCAGCCAAGAGGTGACTAGCGGGAGGTACGCACAGTACTTC.

This chain joins TRBV30 and TRBJ2-7; possible D gene TRBD2, 6 bases. The CDR3 loop spans 15 amino acids. Germline assignment: CDR1 GTSNPN and CDR2 SVGIG (reference sequence). V shed 4 bases and J shed 0 bases, with 16 bases lying between them. This chain's CDR3 is CAWTTKAGLSYEQYF. CDR3 nucleotide sequence: TGTGCCTGGACTACCAAAGCGGGCCTCTCCTACGAGCAGTACTTC.

The chain carries TRBV4-1 and TRBJ2-5; D possibly corresponds to TRBD1 (7 bases). CDR3 size: 15 residues. CDR1 and CDR2 from the germline V gene are MGHRA and YSYEKL. V lost 1 base to trimming and J lost 4 bases, with 13 bases between them. The CDR3 reads CASSQGRRGPETQYF. CDR3 nucleotides: TGCGCCAGCAGCCAAGGGCGGAGGGGGCCAGAGACCCAGTACTTC.

This clone was observed a few times. This chain uses TRBV9 with TRBJ2-2; 8 positions match TRBD2. V was pared by 4 bases and J by 7 bases, with 18 bases of the junction left unmatched. Germline-derived CDR1 and CDR2 are SGDLS and YYNGEE. The CDR3 totals 18 residues. The CDR3 bases are TGTGCCAGCAGCCCGTACGGGGGACACGGGGGGGCGAGCGGGGAGCTGTTTTTT. Translated: CASSPYGGHGGASGELFF.

This clone occurred a few times. The chain carries TRBV7-2 and TRBJ2-5, with a weak D call TRBD2 (7 bases). There are 15 residues in the CDR3. Trimming left V 4 bases short and J 5 bases short, with 17 bases between. Per the germline V gene, CDR1 is SGHTA and CDR2 is FQGNSA. The chain's CDR3 is CASSSTRTGGETQYF. CDR3 nucleotides: TGTGCCAGCAGCTCGACCAGGACGGGGGGCGAGACCCAGTACTTC.

This clone was detected only once. The V and J genes are TRBV7-2 and TRBJ2-7; TRBD2 is a possible D gene (6 bases). This CDR3 region has 14 residues. Deletions cut 1 base from V and 2 bases from J, with 9 bases between. Germline lookup yields CDR1 SGHTA and CDR2 FQGNSA. CDR3 coding DNA: TGTGCCAGCAGCTTAGGCGGGAACGCCTACGAGCAGTACTTC. It is translated as CASSLGGNAYEQYF.

This clone appeared a few times. This chain uses TRBV30 with TRBJ1-1; a weak D match, TRBD1 (5 bases). Germline lookup yields CDR1 GTSNPN and CDR2 SVGIG (reference sequence). Trimming shortened V by 3 bases and J by 5 bases, and 13 bases separated the two germline ends. CDR3 size: 13 residues. CDR3 nucleotide sequence: TGTGCCTGGAGCTATAGCAGGGAAACTGAAGCTTTCTTT. It is translated as CAWSYSRETEAFF. Full variable domain (missing parts from reference TRBV30 and TRBJ1-1): SQTIHQWPATLVQPVGSPLSLECTVEGTSNPNLYWYRQAAGRGLQLLFYSVGIGQISSEVPQNLSASRPQDRQFILSSKKLLLSDSGFYLCAWSYSRETEAFFGQGTRLTVV.

The rearrangement uses TRBV27 and TRBJ1-3; no firm D call. The CDR3 is 14 residues long. Germline V lookup: CDR1 MNHEY, CDR2 SMNVEV (reference sequence). Trimming cost V 5 bases and J 2 bases, with 10 bases left between them. The CDR3 DNA follows: TGTGCCAGCAGTCCCCTGGCTGCTGGAAACACCATATATTTT. Residues: CASSPLAAGNTIYF.

V and J are TRBV28 and TRBJ2-1, with 9 bases identical to TRBD2. CDR3 length: 15 residues. Germline CDR1 and CDR2: MDHEN and SYDVKM. The junction had 11 bases not matched to a gene; V was cut back by 7 bases and J by 7 bases. The CDR3 protein is CASNLSGSGSNEQFF. CDR3 nucleotides: TGTGCCAGCAATCTTAGCGGGAGTGGTAGTAATGAGCAGTTCTTC.

This clone was counted only a few times. V is TRBV7-8 and J is TRBJ2-4, with 13 positions matching TRBD2. V lost 5 bases, J lost 7 bases, and 17 bases stayed unmatched. The CDR3 runs 19 residues. In germline, CDR1 is SGHVS, CDR2 FQNEAQ. In DNA, the CDR3 is TGTGCCAGCAGCGGTCGATCGGGACTAGCGGGATTCGATGGTAACATTCAGTACTTC. Translation gives CASSGRSGLAGFDGNIQYF.

The chain carries TRBV30 and TRBJ2-2, with 7 bases aligning to TRBD2. CDR1 GTSNPN and CDR2 SVGIG come from the germline V gene (reference sequence). V was pared by 3 bases and J by 5 bases, with 9 bases of the junction left unmatched. The CDR3 is made up of 15 amino acids. CDR3 region: CAWRRGLFLTGELFF. For the CDR3, the DNA is TGTGCCTGGAGGAGGGGACTATTCCTAACCGGGGAGCTGTTTTTT.

There are a few counts of this clone. The chain links TRBV5-1 to TRBJ1-1, with D perhaps matching TRBD1 (6 bases). Germline V gene data show CDR1 as SGHRS and CDR2 as YFSETQ. Trimming removed 6 bases from V and 4 bases from J, with 16 bases in between. The length of the CDR3 is 14 residues. The CDR3, as DNA: TGCGCCAGCACCCTAGGGGGTGGTGGCACTGAAGCTTTCTTT. It codes for CASTLGGGGTEAFF.

This clone was seen a few times. V is TRBV28 and J is TRBJ2-5; D may be TRBD1 (5 bases). There are 14 residues in the CDR3. Per the germline V gene, CDR1 is MDHEN and CDR2 is SYDVKM. V was trimmed by 4 bases and J by 4 bases, leaving 13 bases between them. CDR3 sequence: CASSYPPGSETQYF. DNA of the CDR3: TGTGCCAGCAGTTATCCTCCAGGGTCAGAGACCCAGTACTTC.

V usage is TRBV18 and J usage is TRBJ2-2; D is perhaps TRBD2 (6 bases). CDR1 is KGHSH and CDR2 is LQKENI in the germline V gene. This CDR3 has 17 amino acids. V was shortened by 5 bases and J by 4 bases, with 20 bases between the two germline ends. This CDR3 is CASSTDVGGGITGELFF. The CDR3, as DNA: TGTGCCAGCTCAACGGACGTCGGGGGAGGAATCACCGGGGAGCTGTTTTTT.

This clone has a handful of counts. The CDR3 DNA is TGTGCCAGCAGCGAGACTAGCGGGGGATACGAGCAGTACTTC. Its protein is CASSETSGGYEQYF. V and J are TRBV7-9 and TRBJ2-7; 12 bases match TRBD2. CDR3 length: 14 amino acids. The V gene end was trimmed by 5 bases and the J gene end by 4 bases; junction bases not matched to a gene: 3. Germline-derived CDR1 and CDR2 are SEHNR and FQNEAQ (reference sequence).

This clone occurred a few times. In nucleotides, the CDR3 is TGTGCCAGCGGACGTCCATTAGGGGACACTGAAGCTTTCTTT. Translated, it gives CASGRPLGDTEAFF. V and J are TRBV28 and TRBJ1-1, with D possibly matching TRBD1 (5 bases). Germline loops: CDR1 MDHEN, CDR2 SYDVKM. V lost 8 bases and J 3 bases, leaving 16 bases between the germline ends. The CDR3 spans 14 residues. Looking up the rest from reference TRBV28 and TRBJ1-1 gives the full variable domain: DVKVTQSSRYLVKRTGEKVFLECVQDMDHENMFWYRQDPGLGLRLIYFSYDVKMKEKGDIPEGYSVSREKKERFSLILESASTNQTSMYLCASGRPLGDTEAFFGQGTRLTVV.

The chain is built from TRBV7-2 and TRBJ2-7; maybe TRBD1 (5 bases). Per the germline V gene, CDR1 is SGHTA and CDR2 is FQGNSA. This CDR3 is built from 14 residues. Trimming took off 1 base at V and 3 bases at J, with 10 bases between the two ends. The CDR3 spells CASSLEQVLYEQYF. The DNA of the CDR3 is TGTGCCAGCAGCTTAGAACAGGTCCTCTACGAGCAGTACTTC.

This clone was counted only a few times. The chain uses TRBV29-1 and TRBJ1-5; maybe TRBD1 (6 bases). V was cut by 6 bases and J by 2 bases, with 14 bases left in between. This CDR3 region has 14 residues. Germline loops: CDR1 SQVTM, CDR2 ANQGSEA. This CDR3 is CSVGTGIGNQPQHF. The CDR3, as DNA: TGCAGCGTGGGTACAGGGATCGGCAATCAGCCCCAGCATTTT.